A single sample is the source of the 17 T cell receptor beta chains below, sequenced in a study of cytomegalovirus exposure and HLA in healthy donors. In the PCR, 60 Vbeta and 13 Jbeta primers were used. The data were produced by immunoSEQ multiplex PCR, yet TCRdb's version contains in-frame clones alone and is incomplete. Of around 100,000 clones in the sample, approximately 76% were seen once. The sequencing sample was made of PBMCs. These receptors came from a woman aged 55 to 70 in good health and CMV-seropositive.

The V and J genes are TRBV7-3 and TRBJ2-3, with TRBD2 matching 10 bases. J was trimmed by 1 base and V by 5 bases; bases with no gene match: 6. Germline V gene sequence: CDR1 SGHTA, CDR2 FQGTGA. The CDR3 is 16 residues long. The CDR3 sequence: CASSPKGTSGTDTQYF. CDR3 nucleotide sequence: TGTGCCAGCAGCCCAAAGGGGACTAGCGGCACAGATACGCAGTATTTT.

The genes are TRBV4-2 and TRBJ2-7; D not certain. Germline CDR1 is LGHNA and CDR2 is YNFKEQ. This CDR3 is 15 amino acids long. V lost 2 bases and J 3 bases, leaving 14 bases between the germline ends. In DNA, the CDR3 is TGTGCCAGCAGCCAATCCCTAGTGAAGATCTACGAGCAGTACTTC. The encoded protein is CASSQSLVKIYEQYF.

This rearrangement joins TRBV5-3 to TRBJ2-5; 10 nucleotides line up with TRBD2. Matching the DNA end better, TRBJ2-7 makes the J call doubtful. TRBV5-3 is placed among ORFs of uncertain function. The CDR3 runs to 15 residues. This CDR3 is CARSGSSGSSYEQYF. CDR3 bases: TGTGCCAGAAGCGGATCTAGCGGGAGCTCCTACGAGCAGTACTTC.

V and J are TRBV19 and TRBJ2-5; D is possibly TRBD2 (7 bases). The V and J ends lost 5 bases and 5 bases respectively, with 12 bases between them. This CDR3 spans 13 amino acids. Germline loops: CDR1 LNHDA, CDR2 SQIVND (reference sequence). The CDR3 nucleotides are TGTGCCAGTAGTCCTTGGGGGGGCGAGACCCAGTACTTC. Its translation is CASSPWGGETQYF.

V usage is TRBV9 and J usage is TRBJ2-7; TRBD1 matches at 8 bases. V was pared by 4 bases and J by 2 bases, with 2 bases of the junction left unmatched. CDR1 and CDR2 from the germline V gene are SGDLS and YYNGEE. This CDR3 contains 13 residues. The CDR3 here is CASSPGQAYEQYF. In nucleotides, the CDR3 is TGTGCCAGCAGCCCGGGACAGGCCTACGAGCAGTACTTC.

The table lists this clone with a count of one. V is TRBV20-1 and J is TRBJ1-2; D uncertain. Trimming took off 3 bases at V and 8 bases at J, with 10 bases between the two ends. CDR1 and CDR2 (germline): DFQATT, SNEGSKA (reference sequence). The CDR3 contains 11 residues. DNA of the CDR3: TGCAGTGCTAGTCTGGCCGGGGGCTACACCTTC. It yields the protein CSASLAGGYTF.

The chain carries TRBV14 and TRBJ2-5; TRBD2 aligns across 12 bases. Germline trimming cut 4 bases from V and 5 bases from J; bases unmatched to any gene: 5. The CDR3 extends over 15 amino acids. The germline V gene has CDR1 SGHDN and CDR2 FVKESK. CDR3 residues: CASSLRLAGAETQYF. CDR3 sequence (DNA): TGTGCCAGCAGCCTCCGACTAGCGGGAGCGGAGACCCAGTACTTC.

V usage is TRBV7-3 and J usage is TRBJ2-1; D may be TRBD1 (5 bases). Per the germline V gene, CDR1 is SGHTA and CDR2 is FQGTGA. The CDR3 is 17 residues long. V gave up 3 bases and J gave up 1 base, with 16 bases separating them. The CDR3 nucleotides read TGTGCCAGCAGCTTGGAATGGGGCAGGACGTCCTACAATGAGCAGTTCTTC. Protein: CASSLEWGRTSYNEQFF.

This clone was counted a few times. The chain uses TRBV4-2 and TRBJ1-4; D gene uncertain. V was shortened by 9 bases and J by 0 bases, with 5 bases between the two germline ends. Germline V CDR1 and CDR2: LGHNA, YNFKEQ. The CDR3 loop spans 12 amino acids. The DNA of the CDR3 is TGTGCCAGTCTTTCAACTAATGAAAAACTGTTTTTT. Its protein is CASLSTNEKLFF.

V is TRBV5-1 and J is TRBJ1-2; no clear D gene. V lost 4 bases and J lost 5, with 15 bases in between. The germline gives CDR1 SGHRS, CDR2 YFSETQ. The CDR3 totals 14 residues. The CDR3 region has the DNA TGCGCCAGCAGCCCGGACGGTGGGGAGTATGGCTACACCTTC. It specifies CASSPDGGEYGYTF.

CDR3 region: CASRGDAHQPQHF. The CDR3 DNA reads as TGTGCCAGCAGGGGCGACGCTCATCAGCCCCAGCATTTT. The gene calls are TRBV6-1 and TRBJ1-5; D is undetermined. The CDR3 is 13 amino acids. Germline V lookup: CDR1 MNHNS, CDR2 SASEGT. With 6 bases removed from V and 5 bases from J, the gap between germline ends came to 11 bases.

This rearrangement joins TRBV5-8 to TRBJ2-2; D perhaps matches TRBD1 (5 bases). Germline V gene data show CDR1 as SGHTS and CDR2 as YDEGEE. The CDR3 contains 16 residues. The V gene lost 0 bases and the J gene lost 0 bases, with 9 bases spanning the gap. The CDR3 spells CASSLVGVANTGELFF. The CDR3 nucleotides are TGTGCCAGCAGCTTGGTAGGGGTAGCGAACACCGGGGAGCTGTTTTTT.

The chain joins TRBV5-4 to TRBJ1-1, with D possibly matching TRBD1 (5 bases). V was trimmed by 1 base and J by 0 bases, leaving 7 bases between them. This CDR3 region has 14 residues. CDR1 is SGHNT and CDR2 is YYREEE in the germline V gene (reference sequence). DNA of the CDR3: TGTGCCAGCAGCTTGAAGGGGATGAACACTGAAGCTTTCTTT. Its translation is CASSLKGMNTEAFF.

As for this clone: A read error may account for a junction end that differs from germline. The chain carries TRBV29-1 and TRBJ1-2; 7 nucleotides line up with TRBD1. Per the germline V gene, CDR1 is SQVTM and CDR2 is ANQGSEA. The CDR3 is 14 residues long. Written as DNA, the CDR3 is TGCAGCGTCGAAGACAGGGCCTCTAACTATGGCTACACCTTC. Amino acid sequence: CSVEDRASNYGYTF.

The J gene is TRBJ1-1, the V gene TRBV5-8; 11 nucleotides line up with TRBD1. The CDR3 length is 15 residues. V shed 5 bases and J 5 bases; nucleotides not matched to a gene: 8. From germline, CDR1 is SGHTS and CDR2 YDEGEE. This chain's CDR3 is CASRPRDRGITEAFF. The CDR3 DNA reads TGTGCCAGCAGGCCCCGGGACAGGGGGATAACTGAAGCTTTCTTT.

J is TRBJ2-2 and V is TRBV5-6; D might be TRBD1 (5 bases). The V and J ends lost 3 bases and 13 bases respectively, with 16 bases between them. The CDR3 loop spans 13 amino acids. Germline V CDR1 and CDR2: SGHDT, YYEEEE. CDR3 sequence reads: CASSYPGSGWLFF. The DNA for the CDR3 is TGTGCCAGCAGCTATCCGGGCTCAGGGTGGCTGTTTTTT.

The J gene is TRBJ1-4, the V gene TRBV28; 7 bases are a match to TRBD1. With V trimmed by 3 bases and J by 4 bases, 5 bases remained unmatched. The germline V gene has CDR1 MDHEN and CDR2 SYDVKM. The CDR3 extends over 15 amino acids. The CDR3 sequence: CASSFGTAFNEKLFF. The DNA of the CDR3 is TGTGCCAGCAGTTTTGGGACAGCCTTTAATGAAAAACTGTTTTTT.